This T cell receptor (beta chain) was documented in a study of blood T cell repertoires in COVID-19. Study at large: Sites in the United States, Italy and Spain provided acute and convalescent COVID-19 samples. T cells, B-cell-depleted T cells, or PBMCs supplied cDNA or gDNA.

Deletions cut 3 bases from V and 7 bases from J, with 13 bases between. This CDR3 is 14 amino acids long. Per germline, CDR1 SGDLS and CDR2 YYNGEE. Original analysis: Quantification of nucleated cells was approximated via reference gene primer amplification. TCRdb keeps only in-frame clones here, not all; method: immunoSEQ multiplex PCR. The DNA was the basis for D and trimming; V, J and clone size are from that table. The table lists under 300,000 clones, 85% to 90% of them singletons. The clonotype comes from a woman in her seventies with active or convalescent COVID-19. The sequenced sample was peripheral blood. This chain uses TRBV9 with TRBJ1-4; tentatively, D is TRBD1 (5 bases). In DNA, the CDR3 is TGTGCCAGCAGCGCAGGGACTCCGACTGAAAAACTGTTTTTT. It yields the protein CASSAGTPTEKLFF.